These 6 T cell receptor beta chains came from one sample sequenced in a study of T cells after yellow fever vaccination. TCRdb re-derived calls from the 5' RACE reads in MiXCR, one entry per CDR3 protein. The data show approximately 260,000 distinct CDR3 sequences, 5.2% seen once. The sample consisted of CD4+ T cells sorted from PBMCs, taken on the day of the yellow fever booster vaccination. The origin of the receptors is a man between 18 and 29 years old who received the YFV17D yellow fever vaccine.

This chain links TRBV3-1 with TRBJ1-4, with a possible D match to TRBD1 (6 bases). The CDR3 sequence is 15 residues long. V dropped 3 bases and J dropped 7 bases, with 15 bases sitting between them. CDR1 is LGHDT and CDR2 is YNNKEL in the germline V gene (reference sequence). CDR3: CASSQWQGKGEKLFF. Here the CDR3 DNA reads TGTGCCAGCAGCCAGTGGCAGGGGAAGGGTGAAAAACTGTTTTTT.

This clonotype was seen more than once but under ten times. The V call is TRBV7-2, the J call TRBJ2-1; tentative D call: TRBD1 (6 bases). CDR3 size: 14 residues. Deletions cut 5 bases from V and 9 bases from J, with 17 bases between. CDR1 and CDR2 from the germline V gene are SGHTA and FQGNSA. As DNA, the CDR3 is TGTGCCAGCAGCACGACTCAGGGACATCTTGAGCAGTTCTTC. This encodes CASSTTQGHLEQFF. The entire variable domain, with the rest obtained from reference TRBV7-2 and TRBJ2-1, is as follows: GAGVSQSPSNKVTEKGKDVELRCDPISGHTALYWYRQSLGQGLEFLIYFQGNSAPDKSGLPSDRFSAERTGGSVSTLTIQRTQQEDSAVYLCASSTTQGHLEQFFGPGTRLTVL.

This clonotype turned up a few times. The rearrangement joins TRBV20-1 to TRBJ2-1, with 8 nucleotides matching TRBD1. V lost 5 bases, J lost 6 bases, and 3 bases stayed unmatched. CDR1 and CDR2 from the germline V gene are DFQATT and SNEGSKA (reference sequence). CDR3 size: 12 residues. The CDR3 nucleotides read TGCAGTGCTGGAGGACAGGGCAATGAGCAGTTCTTC. It yields the protein CSAGGQGNEQFF.

This clonotype was seen a handful of times. CDR3 sequence reads: CASSARDYRNTDTQYF. CDR3 sequence (DNA): TGTGCCAGCAGCGCCCGGGACTACCGAAACACAGATACGCAGTATTTT. The chain links TRBV9 to TRBJ2-3; the match to TRBD2 covers 7 bases. V gave up 3 bases and J gave up 2 bases; unmatched junction bases: 9. The CDR3 length is 16 residues. The germline gives CDR1 SGDLS, CDR2 YYNGEE.

V and J are TRBV12-3 or TRBV12-4 and TRBJ1-2; no clear D gene. V gave up 2 bases and J gave up 4 bases, with 11 bases separating them. The CDR3 covers 14 residues. The CDR3: CASSLHRQVYGYTF. In nucleotides, the CDR3 is TGTGCCAGCAGTTTACATCGGCAGGTCTATGGCTACACCTTC.

The chain combines TRBV5-1 with TRBJ1-1; 9 nucleotides line up with TRBD1. Germline CDR1 reads SGHRS; CDR2 reads YFSETQ. There are 15 residues in the CDR3. With V trimmed by 0 bases and J by 4 bases, 4 bases remained unmatched. For the CDR3, the DNA is TGCGCCAGCAGCTTGGGGGGACAGGGCGGCACTGAAGCTTTCTTT. This translates into CASSLGGQGGTEAFF.